The clone carrying this T cell receptor (beta chain) was recorded a few times. Its antigen is still unknown. TCRdb itself ran the 5' RACE reads through MiXCR, one entry per CDR3 protein. The sample holds fewer than 400,000 distinct CDR3 sequences, about 10% seen once. The ends were cut back, 3 bases at V and 5 bases at J, with 12 bases in the middle. This CDR3 is 13 amino acids long. Germline loops: CDR1 SGHRS, CDR2 YFSETQ. The data were obtained in a study of T cells after yellow fever vaccination. Study-wide context: Fractions low in cell number were prepared with SMART-Seq v4 Ultra Low Input. Study findings and constraints: Few clonotypes appeared in both CD4 and CD8 compartments.

The sequences come from CD4+ T cells sorted from PBMCs, collected 45 days after the yellow fever booster vaccination. The chain is built from TRBV5-1 and TRBJ2-7; tentative D call: TRBD1 (5 bases). This TCR was sampled from a man between 18 and 29 years old who received the YFV17D yellow fever vaccine. For the CDR3, the DNA is TGCGCCAGCAGCTACGGGCAGGGCGACGAGCAGTACGTC. It encodes CASSYGQGDEQYV.